This is a list of T cell receptor beta chains from one sample in a study of T cells after yellow fever vaccination. TCRdb re-analysed the 5' RACE reads in MiXCR, keeping a single row per CDR3 protein. The sample shows 500,000 to 650,000 distinct CDR3 sequences, around a sixth of them seen only once. Sample: PBMCs, taken 4 to 5 days after the first yellow fever vaccination. These receptors all come from a man younger than 30 who received the YFV17D yellow fever vaccine. The CDR3 runs from the conserved cysteine through the conserved F or W. A D gene is named only where the DNA matches it firmly. The size entry is marked missing in some rows and otherwise reads once, few, many or a size class.

abundance,v_gene,d_gene,j_gene,CDR3nt,CDR3aa
-,TRBV7-3,-,TRBJ2-1,TGTGCCAGCAGCTTAACAGGTCTTAGAGGGGGTGAGCAGTTCTTC,CASSLTGLRGGEQFF
-,TRBV7-8,-,TRBJ1-5,TGTGCCAGCACGAGGGCAATAGGGGGTAATCAGCCCCAGCATTTT,CASTRAIGGNQPQHF
-,TRBV7-3,TRBD2,TRBJ2-5,TGTGCCAGCAGTTTGACTAGCGGGGCTTTTGAGACCCAGTACTTC,CASSLTSGAFETQYF
few,TRBV7-2,TRBD2,TRBJ2-1,TGTGCCAGCAGCTTCGGACTAGGGGACTACAATGAGCAGTTCTTC,CASSFGLGDYNEQFF
-,TRBV6-5,TRBD1,TRBJ1-6,TGTGCCAGCAGTTCCGGGACAGGGGGGAATTCACCCCTCCACTTT,CASSSGTGGNSPLHF
few,TRBV30,-,TRBJ2-7,TGTGCCTGGAGCCGTCAGGGGTACATCTACGAGCAGTACTTC,CAWSRQGYIYEQYF
-,TRBV7-2,-,TRBJ2-7,TGTGCCAGCAGCGTCAATCGAGGGGACGAGCAGTACTTC,CASSVNRGDEQYF
few,TRBV29-1,TRBD1,TRBJ1-2,TGCAGCGTCCGACAGGGGACCGGCGGCTATGGCTACACCTTC,CSVRQGTGGYGYTF
-,TRBV6-2/TRBV6-3,-,TRBJ2-7,TGTGCCAGCAGTTACTGGGACGCAAGGTACGAGCAGTACTTC,CASSYWDARYEQYF
-,TRBV19,-,TRBJ1-1,TGTGCCAGTAGTTCCCAGCCGGCCACTGAAGCTTTCTTT,CASSSQPATEAFF
-,TRBV20-1,TRBD2,TRBJ2-1,TGCAGTGCTACTAGCGGGGAGCGGGCCAATGAGCAGTTCTTC,CSATSGERANEQFF
few,TRBV11-2,-,TRBJ2-1,TGTGCCAGCAGCTTGCCGGTAGGCGTCTCCTACAATGAGCAGTTCTTC,CASSLPVGVSYNEQFF
few,TRBV5-1,TRBD1,TRBJ2-6,TGCGCCAGGGTAAGGGGACAGTTGTATCACTCTGGGGCCAACGTCCTGACTTTC,CARVRGQLYHSGANVLTF
few,TRBV4-3,-,TRBJ2-1,TGCGCCAGCAGCCAGAGACAGGGACTATACAATGAGCAGTTCTTC,CASSQRQGLYNEQFF
-,TRBV7-9,-,TRBJ1-3,TGTGCCAGCAGCTTAGCCCGGGAGGGAAGCTCTGGAAACACCATATATTTT,CASSLAREGSSGNTIYF
few,TRBV6-2/TRBV6-3,-,TRBJ2-3,TGTGCCAGCCGGGGCCCCCGGGTCTCCCGCACAGATACGCAGTATTTT,CASRGPRVSRTDTQYF
many,TRBV11-2,TRBD2,TRBJ2-3,TGTGCCAGCAGCCGTCTAGCGGGGGGCGCAGATACGCAGTATTTT,CASSRLAGGADTQYF
once,TRBV30,-,TRBJ2-5,TGTGCCTGGGGACGGGCCCTCGAGGGGACCCAGTACTTC,CAWGRALEGTQYF
-,TRBV29-1,-,TRBJ1-1,TGCAGCGCGGACCACAGTATGAACACTGAAGCTTTCTTT,CSADHSMNTEAFF
few,TRBV6-1,-,TRBJ2-6,TGTGCCATCCCGAACCCCGGAGGTGGGGCCAACGTCCTGACTTTC,CAIPNPGGGANVLTF
few,TRBV12-3/TRBV12-4,TRBD2,TRBJ2-3,TGTGCCAGCAGTCGCCTAGCGGGAGGCCGTTCAGATACGCAGTATTTT,CASSRLAGGRSDTQYF
-,TRBV7-8,-,TRBJ2-1,TGTGCCAGCAGCTCTAAGGCCAATGAGCAGTTCTTC,CASSSKANEQFF
-,TRBV6-1,-,TRBJ1-2,TGTGCCAGCAGTCCCTTTAATCCTGAAGGTGGCTACACCTTC,CASSPFNPEGGYTF
few,TRBV7-9,-,TRBJ2-1,TGTGCCAGCAGCTTACCGCGGTCGGCCTACAATGAGCAGTTCTTC,CASSLPRSAYNEQFF
-,TRBV6-1,-,TRBJ1-6,TGTGCCACACACCGCGGGAGATTCAATTCACCCCTCCACTTT,CATHRGRFNSPLHF
-,TRBV5-6,-,TRBJ2-5,TGTGCCAGCAGCCCAACCGGGACACACATCGACCAGTACTTC,CASSPTGTHIDQYF
-,TRBV6-1,-,TRBJ2-3,TGTGCCAGCAGGACAGGGAGGAGTGGGACGCAGTATTTT,CASRTGRSGTQYF
few,TRBV6-2/TRBV6-3,-,TRBJ2-7,TGTGCCAGCAGTTACTCGAGCCGCGAGCAGTACTTC,CASSYSSREQYF
-,TRBV7-8,TRBD1,TRBJ1-1,TGTGCCAGCAGCCCGAGACAGGGGGCGGGGAACACTGAAGCTTTCTTT,CASSPRQGAGNTEAFF
few,TRBV6-5,-,TRBJ2-1,TGTGCCAGCAGTTACTCCGGCGGGGAGCAGTTCTTC,CASSYSGGEQFF
many,TRBV12-3/TRBV12-4,-,TRBJ2-5,TGTGCCAGCAGTTTAGGCGGAAACCTACAAGAGACCCAGTACTTC,CASSLGGNLQETQYF
few,TRBV30,-,TRBJ1-1,TGTGCCTGGACCGTAATAGGGGGGACTGAAGCTTTCTTT,CAWTVIGGTEAFF
few,TRBV2,-,TRBJ1-5,TGTGCCAGCACCCAAGGACAGCTTAGCAATCAGCCCCAGCATTTT,CASTQGQLSNQPQHF
-,TRBV10-3,-,TRBJ2-1,TGTGCCATCAGTGGGGTCGGGGGCTCCTACAATGAGCAGTTCTTC,CAISGVGGSYNEQFF
-,TRBV6-1,-,TRBJ1-6,TGTGCCAGCAGCCTACAGGGCCCCTATTCACCCCTCCACTTT,CASSLQGPYSPLHF
-,TRBV7-9,TRBD1,TRBJ1-6,TGTGCCAGCAGCCGGGACAGCCCCTATAATTCACCCCTCCACTTT,CASSRDSPYNSPLHF
-,TRBV7-2,-,TRBJ1-4,TGTGCCAGCAGCCCTCTAGGGGCCGGACACGGAGAAAAACTGTTTTTT,CASSPLGAGHGEKLFF
-,TRBV5-4,-,TRBJ2-7,TGTGCCAGCAGCACCGTGGCCGACTCCTACGAGCAGTACTTC,CASSTVADSYEQYF
-,TRBV7-2,-,TRBJ2-1,TGTGCCAGCAGCGCTTGGAGAGGGAATGAGCAGCTCTTC,CASSAWRGNEQLF
few,TRBV27,-,TRBJ2-1,TGTGCCAGCAGTTTAATACAGGGTTTTCCGAATGAGCAGTTCTTC,CASSLIQGFPNEQFF
-,TRBV23-1,TRBD2,TRBJ2-1,TGCGCCAGCAGCCGACCCTGGAAAGCTAGCGGGAGCCCTCCCTACAATGAGCAGTTCTTC,CASSRPWKASGSPPYNEQFF
few,TRBV14,-,TRBJ2-7,TGTGCCAGCAGCCCTTGGGGACGGTTTGGCGACTGGTACTTC,CASSPWGRFGDWYF
few,TRBV6-2/TRBV6-3,TRBD2,TRBJ2-1,TGTGCCAGCAGGGGTATGACTATAACTAGCGGGGCACGCTCCTACAATGAGCAGTTCTTC,CASRGMTITSGARSYNEQFF
many,TRBV5-4,-,TRBJ2-3,TGTGCCAGCAGCCCCGGCCGCGGCGATACGCAGTATTTT,CASSPGRGDTQYF
-,TRBV29-1,TRBD1,TRBJ1-5,TGCAGCGTTGAAGCTGGGACAGGAGTTTTCGCATTT,CSVEAGTGVFAF
-,TRBV29-1,-,TRBJ2-3,TGCAGCGTCGGAACAGGGCGGTGGAGCACAGATACGCAGTATTTT,CSVGTGRWSTDTQYF
-,TRBV5-8,-,TRBJ1-2,TGTGCCAGCAGCTTCCGACAGGAGTACTATGGCTACACCTTC,CASSFRQEYYGYTF
-,TRBV3-1,TRBD1,TRBJ2-1,TGTGCCAGCAGCCAAGGGGACAGGGAGTTCAATGAGCAGTTCTTC,CASSQGDREFNEQFF
-,TRBV20-1,TRBD2,TRBJ2-1,TGCAGTGCTAAGCGGGGGGGCCCTAATGAGCAGTTCTTC,CSAKRGGPNEQFF
many,TRBV27,-,TRBJ2-2,TGTGCCAGCAGTAGGGGATCCGGGGAGCTGTTTTTT,CASSRGSGELFF
-,TRBV7-9,-,TRBJ2-1,TGTGCCAGCATCCAAAGTAATACCTACAATGAGCAGTTCTTC,CASIQSNTYNEQFF
few,TRBV5-1,-,TRBJ2-1,TGCGCCAGCAGCTTGGCCATAGGATCAGGGGTGAATGAGCAGTTCTTC,CASSLAIGSGVNEQFF
few,TRBV15,-,TRBJ2-3,TGTGCCACTCGGGTCCCCCTCACAGATACGCAGTATTTT,CATRVPLTDTQYF
few,TRBV18,-,TRBJ1-1,TGTGCCAGCTCACCAAGTGAAAAGTCGTACCGTGGTACTGAAGCTTTCTTT,CASSPSEKSYRGTEAFF
-,TRBV18,TRBD1,TRBJ2-2,TGTGCCAGCTCACAACGACAGGGGAGCACCGGGGAGCTGTTTTTT,CASSQRQGSTGELFF
many,TRBV15,TRBD1,TRBJ1-1,TGTGCCACCAGCCCCCTGACAGGGGTCAACACTGAAGCTTTCTTT,CATSPLTGVNTEAFF
-,TRBV7-2,-,TRBJ2-5,TGTGCCAGCAGTACTGGACGAGAGAGGGGAGAGACCCAGTACTTC,CASSTGRERGETQYF
-,TRBV7-9,-,TRBJ2-3,TGTGCCAGCAGCTCTTTTCCCCACTACACAGATACGCAGTATTTT,CASSSFPHYTDTQYF
-,TRBV15,-,TRBJ1-1,TGTGCCACCAGCAGTTTTAAGGGGGACACTGAAGCTTTCTTT,CATSSFKGDTEAFF